This T cell receptor (beta chain) was obtained from a study of cytomegalovirus exposure and HLA in healthy donors. The wider study: The study placed approximately 81% of its approximately 380 genotyped donors in the Caucasian-associated ancestry cluster. Study-wide points: Apart from CMV serostatus, no immune exposure information was available.

Germline assignment: CDR1 SEHNR and CDR2 FQNEAQ (reference sequence). V was trimmed by 4 bases and J by 10 bases, leaving 13 bases between them. The CDR3 runs to 12 residues. About this clone itself: The antigen is undetermined.

PCR involved 60 Vbeta and 13 Jbeta primers. Assay used: immunoSEQ multiplex PCR; TCRdb lists only in-frame clones, some missing. The data contain 210,000 or so clones, about 79% of them seen just once; the ten biggest clones take up 1.5% to 2%. The V call is TRBV7-9, the J call TRBJ1-1, with D maybe TRBD1 (6 bases). Sequencing was done on a sample of PBMCs. The clonotype originates from a man younger than 35 in good health and CMV-seronegative. CDR3 DNA: TGTGCCAGCAGCTATCAGGGGCTGGGAGCTTTCTTT. Encoded protein: CASSYQGLGAFF.